This T cell receptor beta chain was identified during a study of blood T cells in healthy people across ages (dated by TCRdb to about 2015). Study-wide context: In model experiments, template switching captured about one uniquely barcoded TCR beta cDNA molecule for every two T cells. The study measured age-related changes in TCR beta repertoire diversity using deep sequencing normalized with unique cDNA molecular identifiers. Four age groups were formed from the donors: young (average roughly 15 years), middle-aged (approximately 40), aged (62) and long-lived (about 80). To avoid experimental bias, donors of different ages were spread randomly across the sequencing lanes. The study analyzed two additional independent replicas of 1 million unique cDNA reads from the same blood draw for two donors, one aged 18 to 29 and one aged 80 or older.

To note about this clonotype: Its antigen specificity is not known. No per-base quality is available; no much larger clone lies one base away.

On the study overall, not on this receptor specifically: Estimates of total diversity from one million sequenced T cells were regarded as lower bounds and underestimates. Compared with the aged group, the long-lived group had more naive CD4+ T cells, fewer expanded clones and increased TCR diversity, suggesting age selection. Because the CMV infection status of the donors was unknown, age-related changes in expanded clonotypes may potentially have been confounded. The percentage of naive T cells measured by flow cytometry correlated strongly with observed TCR beta diversity. Since profiling was done on bulk unsorted PBMCs, naive and antigen-experienced compartments could not be conclusively compared. Observed TCR beta diversity per million T cells fell roughly linearly with age, and a significant reduction was already apparent by age roughly 41.

The CDR3 goes from the cysteine to the phenylalanine over 16 residues. Only the CDR3 DNA is retained, 48 bases long and in frame from the first base. As encoded in the germline V gene, CDR1 is SGHTA while CDR2 is FQGNSA. Cut back by 0 bases and 6 bases, the V and J ends lie 15 bases apart. Libraries were constructed by 5' RACE. Sequencing took place on an Illumina HiSeq 2500. A second roughly 6 to 12 cycle PCR used a sample-barcoded 5' primer and a J-beta primer mix. A unique molecular identifier was introduced onto each TCR beta cDNA molecule by a template-switch 5' adaptor carrying 12 random nucleotides. At least 2.5 million CDR3-containing paired-end reads were obtained from each sample. First-strand cDNA synthesis was performed from all RNA using the Mint cDNA synthesis kit, with priming by a TRBC-specific oligonucleotide. After uracil-DNA glycosylase treatment, a first 18-cycle PCR used universal primers M1SS and BC2_uni_R on all cDNA. As for the original processing: For normalization, 1 million high-quality reads were randomly selected from each sample, with every read carrying a distinct molecular identifier. Reads sharing molecular identifiers were discarded rather than binned into consensus sequences. MiTCR, set to a Q25 quality threshold and the strictest error-elimination algorithm, was used for CDR3 identification, clonotype clustering and error correction. A nonparametric unseen species model with Euler transformation was used to estimate a lower bound on total TCR beta diversity. TCRdb ran its own pipeline on the public reads, namely fastp trimming at Q25 and MiXCR clone calling, and kept in-frame beta chains. All rows with the same CDR3 protein become a single entry with the most common DNA and genes. These V and J calls are TCRdb output, not the study's own analysis. In this sample the table shows 800,000 to 950,000 distinct CDR3 sequences, around 48% of which occur a single time. The top ten constitute around 15% of the sample.

Systemically healthy Caucasian individuals from Russia, some 40 in total and aged about 6 to 90 years, were included as donors. Each donor gave ten milliliters of peripheral blood, collected into EDTA-treated Vacutainer tubes. Ficoll-Paque density-gradient centrifugation was used to isolate PBMCs, with at least 6.5 million obtained per sample. Trizol reagent was used to extract total RNA from PBMCs, with at least 5.5 micrograms per sample. For every donor, flow cytometry on a PBMC aliquot measured the percentage of naive CD45RAhigh/CD27high T cells. The chain is encoded by TRBV7-2 joined to TRBJ2-1; the D gene is possibly TRBD2, with 5 bases matching. Sequenced material: blood. The clonotype comes from a man aged 30-40 years in good health. DNA sequence: TGTGCCAGCAGCTTAGCGCGGAGTCTAGCCCGCAATGAGCAGTTCTTC. This is translated as CASSLARSLARNEQFF.